These 29 T cell receptor beta chains were all obtained from the same sample, sequenced in a study of T-cell reconstitution after alpha-beta-depleted transplantation in children. Using unique molecular identifiers, the investigators prepared the TCRbeta library. TCRdb redid the calling of the PCR reads with MiXCR, one entry per CDR3 protein. The sample records about 300,000 distinct CDR3 sequences, roughly 9.1% being singletons. The sequencing here drew on PBMCs, taken before TCRalphabeta/CD19-depleted stem cell transplant. These receptors came from a boy under two years old with acute myeloid leukemia, due to receive a stem cell transplant.

Points on this clonotype: One junction end does not reproduce the germline sequence, and a read error may be involved. CDR3: CCAGTSGASLPRNEQFF. In DNA form, the CDR3 reads TGCTGTGCTGGGACTAGCGGGGCTTCTTTACCTCGCAATGAGCAGTTCTTC. The chain is built from TRBV20-1 and TRBJ2-1; 13 nucleotides line up with TRBD2. The CDR3 is made up of 17 amino acids. Germline V CDR1 and CDR2: DFQATT, SNEGSKA (reference sequence).

This clonotype was recorded many times. The chain uses TRBV7-3 and TRBJ2-1; D might be TRBD2 (6 bases). V gave up 5 bases and J gave up 8 bases, with 22 bases separating them. CDR1 SGHTA and CDR2 FQGTGA come from the germline V gene. The CDR3 is 16 residues long. CDR3 amino acids: CASSPYTSPPGDEQFF. DNA of the CDR3: TGTGCCAGCAGCCCATATACTAGCCCCCCTGGCGATGAGCAGTTCTTC.

The V and J genes are TRBV3-1 and TRBJ2-3, with TRBD2 identical over 7 bases. CDR1 is LGHDT and CDR2 is YNNKEL in the germline V gene (reference sequence). V was pared by 4 bases and J by 0 bases, with 4 bases of the junction left unmatched. CDR3 size: 15 residues. As DNA, the CDR3 is TGTGCCAGCAGCCGGAGCGGGGTAAGCACAGATACGCAGTATTTT. This translates into CASSRSGVSTDTQYF.

This clonotype showed up many times. This chain uses TRBV11-2 with TRBJ1-1, with 7 positions matching TRBD1. The ends lost 3 bases at V and 5 bases at J; junction bases unmatched: 6. CDR1 SGHAT and CDR2 FQNNGV come from the germline V gene. This CDR3 comprises 14 residues. As DNA, the CDR3 is TGTGCCAGCAGCTTCCGACAGGGTGATACTGAAGCTTTCTTT. The encoded protein is CASSFRQGDTEAFF.

The sample holds many counts of this clonotype. This chain uses TRBV12-3 or TRBV12-4 with TRBJ2-7, with D possibly matching TRBD2 (6 bases). CDR3 length: 14 residues. V shed 3 bases and J shed 7 bases, with 16 bases lying between them. The CDR3 region has the DNA TGTGCCAGCAGTTTGGTGGCCCCCGGGGGAGAGCAGTACTTC. Translation: CASSLVAPGGEQYF.

This clonotype was seen at least ten times. This chain links TRBV4-3 with TRBJ2-3; D may be TRBD1 or TRBD2 (5 bases each). The CDR3 length is 14 residues. From germline, CDR1 is LGHNA and CDR2 YSLEER. The germline V and J ends were trimmed by 6 bases and 2 bases, with 12 bases remaining between them. The CDR3: CASSKLGTTDTQYF. The CDR3 bases are TGCGCCAGCAGTAAACTAGGGACCACAGATACGCAGTATTTT.

This clonotype was picked up many times. The gene calls are TRBV7-2 and TRBJ2-5; 8 positions agree with TRBD1. The V gene end was trimmed by 5 bases and the J gene end by 1 base; junction bases not matched to a gene: 3. This CDR3 has 14 amino acids. CDR1 SGHTA and CDR2 FQGNSA come from the germline V gene. CDR3 protein: CASSGRGRQETQYF. DNA of the CDR3: TGTGCCAGCAGCGGCAGGGGGCGCCAAGAGACCCAGTACTTC.

This clonotype has ten or more counts. The CDR3 bases are TGCAGCGCCGGTCCGGCCCCCTACGAGCAGTACTTC. It encodes CSAGPAPYEQYF. The gene calls are TRBV29-1 and TRBJ2-7; unclear D gene. Germline V gives CDR1 SQVTM, CDR2 ANQGSEA. The CDR3 totals 12 residues. The V gene lost 7 bases and the J gene lost 2 bases, with 12 bases spanning the gap.

This clonotype has a handful of counts. The chain employs TRBV12-3 or TRBV12-4 and TRBJ2-4; maybe TRBD1 (5 bases). The CDR3 spans 14 residues. V shed 5 bases and J shed 2 bases, with 10 bases lying between them. Here the CDR3 reads CASSGGHSKNIQYF. CDR3 nucleotides: TGTGCCAGCAGTGGCGGACACTCCAAAAACATTCAGTACTTC.

This clonotype was seen repeatedly, ten times or more. The chain links TRBV6-2 or TRBV6-3 to TRBJ2-1; D not resolved. The V end was cut by 2 bases, the J end by 8 bases, with 10 bases between. Looked up from germline, CDR1 is MNHEY and CDR2 is SVGEGT. This CDR3 is 13 amino acids long. The CDR3 here is CASSYGWSDEQFF. CDR3 nucleotide sequence: TGTGCCAGCAGTTACGGTTGGAGCGATGAGCAGTTCTTC.

This clonotype was counted many times. The CDR3 loop reads CASSNSGWVENIQYF. The CDR3 DNA reads TGTGCCAGCAGCAATTCTGGTTGGGTGGAAAACATTCAGTACTTC. This chain links TRBV28 with TRBJ2-4, with no clear D. The CDR3 covers 15 residues. Germline CDR1 is MDHEN and CDR2 is SYDVKM. With 6 bases removed from V and 5 bases from J, the gap between germline ends came to 17 bases.

This clonotype was seen ten or more times. The chain links TRBV20-1 to TRBJ2-1; 12 bases align to TRBD2. Germline V lookup: CDR1 DFQATT, CDR2 SNEGSKA (reference sequence). The CDR3 runs to 14 residues. Trimming took 5 bases from V and 9 from J; bases not matched to a gene: 8. In DNA, the CDR3 is TGCAGTGCTCCACGGACACTAGCGGGGGGTGAGCAGTTCTTC. Translated: CSAPRTLAGGEQFF.

A note on this clonotype: The junction differs from germline at one of its ends, possibly a read error. The rearrangement links TRBV23-1 to TRBJ2-7, with unresolved D. TRBV23-1 is sorted into the ORF group, with uncertain function. The CDR3 is 8 amino acids. CDR3 residues: CASSPRVF. In nucleotides, the CDR3 is TGCGCCAGCAGTCCCCGGGTCTTC.

This clonotype was seen only once. Just one base apart from a much larger clone, this may be a read error. This rearrangement joins TRBV20-1 to TRBJ1-1; D may be TRBD1 (6 bases). The germline gives CDR1 DFQATT, CDR2 SNEGSKA (reference sequence). V lost 3 bases and J 11 bases, leaving 19 bases between the germline ends. The CDR3 is 13 amino acids. DNA of the CDR3: TGCAGTGCTAGGGGTGAGGGGGGTTTTGACGCTTTCTTT. Protein: CSARGEGGFDAFF.

In its sample, this clonotype was seen many times. The chain is built from TRBV12-3 or TRBV12-4 and TRBJ2-5; either TRBD1 or TRBD2 may fit D (5 bases each). The CDR3 sequence is 12 residues long. Trimming removed 9 bases from V and 2 bases from J, with 10 bases in between. The CDR3 coding sequence is TGTGCCAGGTTCTGGGGGCAAGAGACCCAGTACTTC. This encodes CARFWGQETQYF.

This rearrangement joins TRBV10-3 to TRBJ2-5; 8 bases agree with TRBD2. The CDR3 length is 13 residues. Trimming cost V 10 bases and J 5 bases; bases outside gene matches: 9. CDR1 ENHRY and CDR2 SYGVKD come from the germline V gene. CDR3 in amino acids: CATSNSGVETQYF. In DNA, the CDR3 is TGTGCCACCTCGAATAGCGGGGTTGAGACCCAGTACTTC.

Comment on this clonotype: One end of the junction fails to match germline, which may point to a read error. V and J are TRBV3-1 and TRBJ2-5, with D tentatively TRBD1 (5 bases). The CDR3 contains 15 residues. Germline V CDR1 and CDR2: LGHDT, YNNKEL (reference sequence). CDR3 sequence (DNA): TGTGCCACCAGCAAAGCATGGGGCGATTTGGAGACCCAGTACTTC. It is translated as CATSKAWGDLETQYF.

The chain is built from TRBV20-1 and TRBJ2-6; 9 bases match TRBD2. CDR1 is DFQATT and CDR2 is SNEGSKA in the germline V gene (reference sequence). The ends lost 1 base at V and 1 base at J; junction bases unmatched: 11. This CDR3 comprises 19 residues. The DNA for the CDR3 is TGCAGTGCTAGAGCCCCCCTAGCGGGATTACCTTCTGGGGCCAACGTCCTGACTTTC. The encoded protein is CSARAPLAGLPSGANVLTF.

This clonotype was observed at least ten times. The rearrangement joins TRBV7-6 to TRBJ1-6, with a tentative D call TRBD1 (6 bases). Germline V gene lookup returns CDR1 SGHVS and CDR2 FNYEAQ. The CDR3 is 15 residues long. V gave up 5 bases and J gave up 4 bases, with 12 bases separating them. The CDR3 sequence: CASSPYRAYNSPLHF. The DNA for the CDR3 is TGTGCCAGCAGCCCGTACAGGGCATATAATTCACCCCTCCACTTT.

This clonotype was seen at least ten times. The CDR3 here is CASSYPTSSGELFF. For the CDR3, the DNA is TGTGCCAGCAGTTACCCTACTAGTTCGGGGGAGCTGTTTTTT. The chain has TRBV6-5 and TRBJ2-2; D might be TRBD2 (5 bases). Germline CDR1 and CDR2: MNHEY and SVGAGI. Trimming removed 2 bases from V and 8 bases from J, with 12 bases in between. The CDR3 is made up of 14 amino acids.

The table lists this clonotype with many counts. The rearrangement links TRBV4-1 to TRBJ2-7; 10 bases agree with TRBD2. J lost 3 bases, V lost 3 bases, and 2 bases had no gene match. This CDR3 contains 14 residues. Germline V gene sequence: CDR1 MGHRA, CDR2 YSYEKL. The CDR3 loop reads CASSHGTSVYEQYF. In DNA, the CDR3 is TGCGCCAGCAGCCATGGGACTAGCGTCTACGAGCAGTACTTC.

V gene TRBV11-1 combines with J gene TRBJ2-7, with D perhaps TRBD2 (7 bases). V was trimmed by 0 bases and J by 7 bases, leaving 28 bases between them. There are 19 residues in the CDR3. The germline V gene has CDR1 SGHAT and CDR2 FQDESV (reference sequence). CDR3: CASSLAGRGPGLGPWEQYF. CDR3 coding DNA: TGTGCCAGCAGCTTAGCAGGCAGGGGACCAGGACTAGGACCCTGGGAGCAGTACTTC. The complete variable domain, with remaining parts taken from reference TRBV11-1 and TRBJ2-7, reads EAEVAQSPRYKITEKSQAVAFWCDPISGHATLYWYRQILGQGPELLVQFQDESVVDDSQLPKDRFSAERLKGVDSTLKIQPAELGDSAMYLCASSLAGRGPGLGPWEQYFGPGTRLTVT.

This clonotype was detected ten times or more. CDR3 residues: CASSPEHPGGQYF. In DNA, the CDR3 is TGTGCCAGCAGCCCGGAACACCCTGGGGGGCAGTATTTT. V is TRBV5-6 and J is TRBJ2-3, with D perhaps assigned TRBD1 or TRBD2 (5 bases each). The V gene lost 4 bases and the J gene lost 11 bases, with 17 bases spanning the gap. The CDR3 has 13 amino acids. Per germline, CDR1 SGHDT and CDR2 YYEEEE.

This clonotype was found a few times. This chain uses TRBV13 with TRBJ2-7, with 10 bases lining up with TRBD1. The CDR3 is made up of 16 amino acids. J gave up 7 bases and V 2 bases, and 11 bases lay outside the gene matches. Germline CDR1 and CDR2: PRHDT and FYEKMQ (reference sequence). CDR3 DNA: TGTGCCAGCAGCTTACGGGCGCTCTGGACAGGGGGTGAGCAGTACTTC. Protein: CASSLRALWTGGEQYF.

The table lists this clonotype with many counts. The rearrangement links TRBV6-1 to TRBJ2-7; D is perhaps TRBD1 or TRBD2 (5 bases each). Germline V gene sequence: CDR1 MNHNS, CDR2 SASEGT. This CDR3 has 15 residues. The V end was cut by 5 bases, the J end by 0 bases, with 14 bases between. CDR3 in DNA: TGTGCCAGCAGTCGCCGGGACGGAACCTCCTACGAGCAGTACTTC. Its translation: CASSRRDGTSYEQYF.

This clonotype was picked up a small number of times. This could be a read error, since a much larger clone is one nucleotide away. This chain links TRBV29-1 with TRBJ2-1; TRBD1 or TRBD2 may be the D gene (5 bases each). This CDR3 is built from 10 residues. Trimming shortened V by 7 bases and J by 9 bases, and 10 bases separated the two germline ends. Germline CDR1 SQVTM, CDR2 ANQGSEA. The CDR3 loop reads CSALGAEQFF. As DNA, the CDR3 is TGCAGCGCCCTCGGGGCTGAGCAGTTCTTC.

A word on this clonotype: At one boundary the junction diverges from the germline segment, which might be a read error. The chain is built from TRBV18 and TRBJ1-5, with D possibly matching TRBD1 (6 bases). CDR3 size: 15 residues. Germline V gene data show CDR1 as KGHSH and CDR2 as LQKENI. This chain's CDR3 is CAISQDRKGNQPQHF. CDR3 bases: TGTGCCATCTCACAAGACAGGAAGGGCAATCAGCCCCAGCATTTT.

This clonotype showed up many times. The rearrangement joins TRBV6-4 to TRBJ2-3; D not certain. The CDR3 covers 13 residues. Trimming removed 6 bases at V and 3 bases at J, with 10 bases between. CDR1 and CDR2 (germline): MRHNA, SNTAGT. CDR3 nucleotides: TGTGCCAGCAGCTCTGACTCTACAGATACGCAGTATTTT. Encoded protein: CASSSDSTDTQYF.

The gene calls are TRBV18 and TRBJ1-5; no firm D call. The germline gives CDR1 KGHSH, CDR2 LQKENI. CDR3 size: 13 residues. V was trimmed by 2 bases and J by 5 bases, leaving 7 bases between them. The CDR3, as DNA: TGTGCCAGCTCACCAGTCCTAGATCAGCCCCAGCATTTT. Amino acid sequence: CASSPVLDQPQHF.